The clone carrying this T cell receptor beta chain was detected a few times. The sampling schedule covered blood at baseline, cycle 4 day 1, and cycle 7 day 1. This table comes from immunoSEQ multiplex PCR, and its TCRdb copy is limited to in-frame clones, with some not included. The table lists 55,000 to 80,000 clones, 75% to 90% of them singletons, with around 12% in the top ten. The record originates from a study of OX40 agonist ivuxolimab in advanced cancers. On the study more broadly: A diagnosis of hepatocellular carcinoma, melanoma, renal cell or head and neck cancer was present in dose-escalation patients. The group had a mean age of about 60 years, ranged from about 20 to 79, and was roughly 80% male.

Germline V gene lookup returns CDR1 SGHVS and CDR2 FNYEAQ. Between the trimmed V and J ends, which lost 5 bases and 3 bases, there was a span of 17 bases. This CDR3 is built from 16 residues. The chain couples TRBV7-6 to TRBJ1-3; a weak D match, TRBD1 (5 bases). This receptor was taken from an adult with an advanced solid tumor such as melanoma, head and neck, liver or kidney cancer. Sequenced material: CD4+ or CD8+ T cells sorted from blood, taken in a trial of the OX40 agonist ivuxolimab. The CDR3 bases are TGTGCCAGCAGCGCTGGAGGGGCCGTAATTGGAAACACCATATATTTT. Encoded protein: CASSAGGAVIGNTIYF.